Listed below are T cell receptor beta chains from one sample, sequenced in a study of T cells after yellow fever vaccination. TCRdb redid the calling of the 5' RACE reads with MiXCR, one entry per CDR3 protein. In the table there are some 600,000 distinct CDR3 sequences, about a sixth of which are singletons. Sample: PBMCs, taken around 5 days after the first yellow fever vaccination. Every receptor here comes from a man between 18 and 29 years old who received the YFV17D yellow fever vaccine. Each CDR3 is given with its conserved first and last residue. Fields, in order: J gene, CDR3 length, D gene, clone size, V gene, CDR3 protein, CDR3 DNA. The D gene is left open where the match is weak. Rows give clone size only sometimes, using once, few, many, or a class for an expanded clone.

TRBJ1-3 13 . . TRBV20-1 CSAHNRAGNTIYF TGCAGTGCTCATAACAGGGCTGGAAACACCATATATTTT
TRBJ2-7 18 TRBD1 . TRBV4-2 CASSQEVRWTGGSYEQYF TGTGCCAGCAGCCAAGAAGTTCGGTGGACAGGGGGCTCCTACGAGCAGTACTTC
TRBJ2-1 15 . . TRBV7-6 CASSLADSIADEQFF TGTGCCAGCAGCTTAGCGGACAGTATTGCAGATGAGCAGTTCTTC
TRBJ1-1 15 . . TRBV6-4 CASSDQPGARTEAFF TGTGCCAGCAGTGACCAGCCGGGGGCAAGAACTGAAGCTTTCTTT
TRBJ2-3 19 TRBD2 few TRBV7-6 CASRRTSGGNRGGTDTQYF TGTGCCAGCAGACGTACTAGCGGGGGCAATCGAGGGGGCACAGATACGCAGTATTTT
TRBJ2-6 14 . many TRBV12-3/TRBV12-4 CASRLNSGANVLTF TGTGCCAGCAGGTTGAACTCTGGGGCCAACGTCCTGACTTTC
TRBJ2-5 13 . . TRBV20-1 CSATETVQETQYF TGCAGTGCTACTGAGACAGTACAAGAGACCCAGTACTTC
TRBJ2-1 15 TRBD2 few TRBV12-3/TRBV12-4 CASRRSGGQNNEQFF TGTGCCAGCAGACGTAGCGGGGGGCAGAACAATGAGCAGTTCTTC
TRBJ2-1 17 TRBD1 few TRBV4-3 CASSRGPGTEPNNEQFF TGCGCCAGCAGCCGAGGACCCGGGACAGAACCTAACAATGAGCAGTTCTTC
TRBJ2-1 12 . . TRBV20-1 CSAKRSYNEQFF TGCAGTGCTAAGAGGTCCTACAATGAGCAGTTCTTC
TRBJ1-1 16 TRBD1 few TRBV2 CASTGLGQGAKTEAFF TGTGCCAGCACCGGACTGGGGCAGGGGGCGAAGACTGAAGCTTTCTTT
TRBJ1-2 17 . . TRBV9 CASSVESGGQSLYGYTF TGTGCCAGCAGCGTAGAGTCGGGTGGGCAGAGCCTCTATGGCTACACCTTC
TRBJ2-4 15 . few TRBV7-2 CASSLGWVAKNIQYF TGTGCCAGCAGCTTAGGATGGGTAGCCAAAAACATTCAGTACTTC
TRBJ2-5 15 . few TRBV7-8 CASSLDILGGETQYF TGTGCCAGCAGCTTAGATATTTTGGGCGGGGAGACCCAGTACTTC
TRBJ1-4 15 . few TRBV7-7 CASSLGPAPNEKLFF TGTGCCAGCAGCTTAGGCCCGGCGCCTAATGAAAAACTGTTTTTT
TRBJ2-3 16 TRBD2 . TRBV12-3/TRBV12-4 CASSKGRGGAFDTQYF TGTGCCAGCAGCAAGGGGCGCGGGGGGGCCTTCGATACGCAGTATTTT
TRBJ2-1 16 . . TRBV20-1 CSAVGFTGHTYNEQFF TGCAGTGCAGTTGGGTTTACGGGCCATACTTACAATGAGCAGTTCTTC
TRBJ1-6 12 . . TRBV4-2 CASSQQESPLHF TGTGCCAGCAGCCAGCAGGAATCACCCCTCCACTTT
TRBJ2-5 16 TRBD2 . TRBV7-6 CASSQLAGVYQETQYF TGTGCCAGCAGTCAACTAGCGGGGGTTTACCAAGAGACCCAGTACTTC
TRBJ1-2 13 . many TRBV5-1 CASSFTEDYGYTF TGCGCCAGCAGCTTCACAGAGGACTATGGCTACACCTTC
TRBJ1-2 12 . . TRBV7-2 CASSLVTVGYTF TGTGCCAGCAGCTTAGTTACAGTTGGCTACACCTTC
TRBJ2-1 17 TRBD2 few TRBV4-3 CASSQVALSGGLGEQFF TGCGCCAGCAGCCAAGTGGCGTTGTCGGGGGGGCTTGGTGAGCAGTTCTTC
TRBJ1-1 16 . . TRBV10-3 CAISEFSGTRATEAFF TGTGCCATCAGTGAGTTTTCAGGGACAAGAGCTACTGAAGCTTTCTTT
TRBJ2-3 14 . . TRBV28 CASSYRQGTDTQYF TGTGCCAGCAGTTATCGGCAGGGCACAGATACGCAGTATTTT
TRBJ1-2 11 . . TRBV29-1 CSGQVTYGYTF TGCAGCGGACAGGTAACCTACGGCTACACCTTC
TRBJ1-1 13 . once TRBV5-1 CASGTDSYTEAFF TGCGCCAGCGGAACAGATTCGTACACTGAAGCTTTCTTT
TRBJ1-1 14 . many TRBV7-2 CASSLKGVNTEAFF TGTGCCAGCAGCTTAAAGGGGGTGAACACTGAAGCTTTCTTT
TRBJ2-6 17 . . TRBV5-1 CASSLAETAAGANVLTF TGCGCCAGCAGCTTGGCCGAGACAGCGGCTGGGGCCAACGTCCTGACTTTC
TRBJ1-5 16 . few TRBV20-1 CSARDLRSGFDQPQHF TGCAGTGCTAGAGATCTGAGGTCAGGGTTTGATCAGCCCCAGCATTTT
TRBJ2-7 14 . . TRBV7-9 CASSFRQASYEQYF TGTGCCAGCAGCTTCAGACAGGCCTCCTACGAGCAGTACTTC
TRBJ1-2 15 . . TRBV7-2 CASSPGRGQGGGYTF TGTGCCAGCAGCCCAGGGAGAGGGCAGGGCGGTGGCTACACCTTC
TRBJ1-3 17 TRBD1 . TRBV12-3/TRBV12-4 CASSLGDRAESGNTIYF TGTGCCAGCAGTTTAGGCGACAGGGCTGAGTCTGGAAACACCATATATTTT
TRBJ1-3 16 . . TRBV6-1 CATGDTDVSSGNTIYF TGTGCCACTGGGGACACGGACGTTAGCTCTGGAAACACCATATATTTT
TRBJ1-5 13 . few TRBV4-3 CASSQETGQPQHF TGCGCCAGCAGCCAAGAAACAGGTCAGCCCCAGCATTTT
TRBJ2-3 20 . . TRBV23-1 CASSQISPGHPGGCTDTQYF TGCGCCAGCAGTCAAATCTCACCGGGACACCCTGGGGGCTGCACAGATACGCAGTATTTT
TRBJ2-1 15 . . TRBV4-3 CASSQDGVFYNEQFF TGCGCCAGCAGCCAAGATGGGGTCTTTTACAATGAGCAGTTCTTC
TRBJ2-2 17 . . TRBV14 CASSQSYRSWNTGELFF TGTGCCAGCAGCCAATCATACCGTAGCTGGAACACCGGGGAGCTGTTTTTT
TRBJ2-2 19 TRBD2 . TRBV3-1 CASSLRSLIGLAHTGELFF TGTGCCAGCAGCCTAAGGAGCCTGATAGGACTAGCGCACACCGGGGAGCTGTTTTTT
TRBJ2-5 13 . many TRBV11-2 CASSTDNQETQYF TGTGCCAGCAGCACCGACAACCAAGAGACCCAGTACTTC
TRBJ1-5 14 . . TRBV6-1 CASREPGGRGPQHF TGTGCCAGCAGAGAACCCGGGGGCCGGGGGCCCCAGCATTTT
TRBJ2-1 15 . . TRBV11-2 CASRAFVKLYNEQFF TGTGCCAGCAGGGCGTTTGTGAAACTGTACAATGAGCAGTTCTTC
TRBJ2-6 16 . . TRBV6-5 CASSYNQGSGANVLTF TGTGCCAGCAGTTACAATCAGGGCTCTGGGGCCAACGTCCTGACTTTC
TRBJ1-6 15 . many TRBV20-1 CSASDRRKGNSPLHF TGCAGTGCTAGTGACAGGCGCAAAGGAAATTCACCCCTCCACTTT
TRBJ2-1 13 . few TRBV20-1 CSARETGYNEQFF TGCAGTGCTAGAGAAACAGGGTACAATGAGCAGTTCTTC
TRBJ2-3 15 . few TRBV14 CASSQILGRTDTQYF TGTGCCAGCAGCCAAATCCTGGGGCGCACAGATACGCAGTATTTT
TRBJ1-2 18 TRBD1 many TRBV7-7 CASSLYPSVGQPNYGYTF TGTGCTAGCAGCTTATATCCCTCGGTGGGACAGCCCAACTATGGCTACACCTTC
TRBJ1-1 15 . . TRBV5-1 CASSSDPVEVTEAFF TGCGCCAGCAGCTCCGACCCCGTGGAGGTTACTGAAGCTTTCTTT
TRBJ2-1 11 . . TRBV6-5 CASSYGPEQFF TGTGCCAGCAGTTACGGACCCGAGCAGTTCTTC
TRBJ1-2 13 . . TRBV6-2/TRBV6-3 CASSYGENYGYTF TGTGCCAGCAGTTACGGCGAGAACTATGGCTACACCTTC
TRBJ1-2 13 . . TRBV12-3/TRBV12-4 CATRTSGTYGYTF TGTGCCACCAGGACCTCCGGGACCTATGGCTACACCTTC
TRBJ2-3 15 . few TRBV9 CASSVEGLGGDTQYF TGTGCCAGCAGCGTAGAGGGGCTAGGGGGAGATACGCAGTATTTT
TRBJ1-4 13 . few TRBV7-2 CASSLGLRQELFF TGTGCCAGCAGCTTAGGGTTGAGGCAGGAACTGTTTTTT
TRBJ1-2 15 TRBD1 . TRBV20-1 CSARTPGQGAHGYTF TGCAGTGCTAGAACACCGGGACAGGGGGCGCATGGCTACACCTTC
TRBJ2-7 16 . . TRBV6-5 CASSYRLSRSSYEQYF TGTGCCAGCAGTTACCGACTGAGCCGAAGCTCCTACGAGCAGTACTTC
TRBJ1-1 16 TRBD1 few TRBV10-3 CAISEVGTGNFGEAFF TGTGCCATCAGTGAGGTAGGGACAGGGAATTTTGGTGAAGCTTTCTTT